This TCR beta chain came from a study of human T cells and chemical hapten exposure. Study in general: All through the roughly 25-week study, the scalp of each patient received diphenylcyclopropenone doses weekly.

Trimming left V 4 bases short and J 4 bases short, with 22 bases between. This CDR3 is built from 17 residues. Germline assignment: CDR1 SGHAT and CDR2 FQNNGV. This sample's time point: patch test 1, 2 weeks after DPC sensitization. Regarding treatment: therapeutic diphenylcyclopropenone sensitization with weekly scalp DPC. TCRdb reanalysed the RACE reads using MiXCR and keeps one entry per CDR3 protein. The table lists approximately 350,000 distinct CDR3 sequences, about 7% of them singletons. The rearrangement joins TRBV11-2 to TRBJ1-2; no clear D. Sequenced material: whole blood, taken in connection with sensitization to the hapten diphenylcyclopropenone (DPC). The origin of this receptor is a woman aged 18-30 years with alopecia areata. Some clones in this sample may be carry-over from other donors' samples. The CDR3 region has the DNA TGTGCCAGCAGCTCCAAGCCCCCGGTAGTCGGTAGCTATGGCTACACCTTC. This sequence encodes CASSSKPPVVGSYGYTF.